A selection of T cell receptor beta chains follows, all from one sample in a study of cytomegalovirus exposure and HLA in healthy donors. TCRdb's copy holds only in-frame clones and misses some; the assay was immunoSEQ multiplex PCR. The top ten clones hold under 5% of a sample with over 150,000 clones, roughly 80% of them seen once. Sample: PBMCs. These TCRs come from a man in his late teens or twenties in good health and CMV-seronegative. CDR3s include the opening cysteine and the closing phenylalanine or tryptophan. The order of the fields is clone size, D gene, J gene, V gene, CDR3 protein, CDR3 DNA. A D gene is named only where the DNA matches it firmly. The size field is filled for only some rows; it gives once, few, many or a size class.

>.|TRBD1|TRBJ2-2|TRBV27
CASSFNRGRLTGELFF
TGTGCCAGCAGTTTTAACAGGGGGCGTCTCACCGGGGAGCTGTTTTTT
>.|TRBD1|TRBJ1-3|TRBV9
CASSATTGGGNTIYF
TGTGCCAGCAGCGCGACGACAGGGGGTGGAAACACCATATATTTT
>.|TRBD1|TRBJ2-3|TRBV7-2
CASSFRGLYTDTQYF
TGTGCCAGCAGCTTTAGGGGGCTTTACACAGATACGCAGTATTTT
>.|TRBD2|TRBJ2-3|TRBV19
CASSIAGGTDTQYF
TGTGCCAGTAGTATAGCGGGAGGTACAGATACGCAGTATTTT
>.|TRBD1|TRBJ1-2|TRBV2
CASIGTDYGYTF
TGTGCCAGCATCGGGACAGACTATGGCTACACCTTC
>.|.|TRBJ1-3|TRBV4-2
CASSQEISGNTIYF
TGTGCCAGCAGCCAAGAAATCTCGGGAAACACCATATATTTT
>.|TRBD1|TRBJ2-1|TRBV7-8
CASSLLETGWKNEQFF
TGTGCCAGCAGCTTATTAGAGACAGGGTGGAAAAATGAGCAGTTCTTC
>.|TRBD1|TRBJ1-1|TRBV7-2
CASSLSRRQGGTEAFF
TGTGCCAGCAGCTTATCCCGAAGACAGGGTGGAACTGAAGCTTTCTTT
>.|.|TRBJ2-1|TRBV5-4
CASSLASFNEQFF
TGTGCCAGCAGCTTGGCCAGTTTCAATGAGCAGTTCTTC
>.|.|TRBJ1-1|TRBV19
CASSIGALLNTEAFF
TGTGCCAGTAGTATCGGAGCCCTCCTGAACACTGAAGCTTTCTTT
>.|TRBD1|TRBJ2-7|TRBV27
CASRYLGQGNYEQYF
TGTGCCAGCCGGTACCTTGGACAGGGAAACTACGAGCAGTACTTC
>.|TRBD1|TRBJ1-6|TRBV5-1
CASSLTGTGRNSPLHF
TGCGCCAGCAGCTTAACCGGGACAGGGCGCAATTCACCCCTCCACTTT
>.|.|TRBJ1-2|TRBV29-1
CTVSPGVRYGYTF
TGCACAGTTTCCCCAGGGGTTAGATATGGCTACACCTTC
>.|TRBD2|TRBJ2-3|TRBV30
CAWSEKRREVFDTQYF
TGTGCCTGGAGTGAGAAGCGGCGGGAGGTCTTTGATACGCAGTATTTT
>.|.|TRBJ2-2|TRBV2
CASEGTSHTGELFF
TGTGCCTCAGAAGGCACTAGCCACACCGGGGAGCTGTTTTTT
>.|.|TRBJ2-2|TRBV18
CASSPRPRGNTGELFF
TGTGCCAGCTCACCACGGCCCAGGGGTAACACCGGGGAGCTGTTTTTT
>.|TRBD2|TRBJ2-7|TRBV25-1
CASSWEGRDSYEQYF
TGTGCCAGCAGCTGGGAGGGACGGGACTCCTACGAGCAGTACTTC
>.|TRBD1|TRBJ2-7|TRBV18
CASSPGQVYEQYF
TGTGCCAGCTCCCCGGGACAGGTCTACGAGCAGTACTTC
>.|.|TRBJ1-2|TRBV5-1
CASSLGGGREGYTF
TGCGCCAGCAGCTTGGGAGGCGGCCGGGAAGGCTACACCTTC
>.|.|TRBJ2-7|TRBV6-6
CASSYSGGEQYF
TGTGCCAGCAGTTACTCGGGGGGCGAGCAGTACTTC
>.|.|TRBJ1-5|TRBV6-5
CASRDNNQPQHF
TGTGCCAGCAGGGACAACAATCAGCCCCAGCATTTT
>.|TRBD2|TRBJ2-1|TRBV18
CASSLLGLAGDIYNEQFF
TGTGCCAGCTCACTTCTGGGACTAGCGGGGGATATCTACAATGAGCAGTTCTTC
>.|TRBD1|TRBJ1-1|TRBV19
CATDRVPGQGITEAFF
TGTGCCACCGATCGGGTACCGGGACAGGGTATCACTGAAGCTTTCTTT
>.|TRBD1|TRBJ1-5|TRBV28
CASSLPHTGGYQPQHF
TGTGCCAGCAGTTTACCCCATACAGGGGGCTATCAGCCCCAGCATTTT
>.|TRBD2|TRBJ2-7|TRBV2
CASRGLAGSYEQYF
TGTGCCAGCAGGGGACTAGCGGGGTCCTACGAGCAGTACTTC
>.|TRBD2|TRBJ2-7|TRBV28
CASSLFAGENSYEQYF
TGTGCCAGCAGTTTATTCGCGGGGGAAAACTCCTACGAGCAGTACTTC
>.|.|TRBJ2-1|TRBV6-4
CASSDGGGGNEQFF
TGTGCCAGCAGTGACGGTGGCGGAGGGAATGAGCAGTTCTTC
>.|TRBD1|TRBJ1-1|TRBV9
CASSVGTGGGTEAFF
TGTGCCAGCAGCGTAGGGACAGGGGGGGGAACTGAAGCTTTCTTT
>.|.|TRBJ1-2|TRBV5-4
CASSFPGVGYTF
TGTGCCAGCAGCTTTCCAGGGGTCGGCTACACCTTC
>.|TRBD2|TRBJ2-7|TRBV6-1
CASSDFAGASYEQYF
TGTGCCAGCAGTGACTTTGCGGGAGCCTCCTACGAGCAGTACTTC
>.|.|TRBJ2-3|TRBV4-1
CASSQEGAAITDTQYF
TGCGCCAGCAGCCAAGAGGGAGCGGCGATAACAGATACGCAGTATTTT
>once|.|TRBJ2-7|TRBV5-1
CASSPTFGELYEQYF
TGCGCCAGCAGCCCGACCTTCGGGGAATTGTACGAGCAGTACTTC
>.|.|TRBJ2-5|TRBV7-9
CASSSGEGGETQYF
TGTGCCAGCAGCTCAGGGGAGGGGGGGGAGACCCAGTACTTC
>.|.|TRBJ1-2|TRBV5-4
CASRPGGGRQDYGYTF
TGTGCCAGCAGGCCCGGGGGGGGGCGACAAGACTATGGCTACACCTTC
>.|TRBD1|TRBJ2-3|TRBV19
CASNTGTALTDTQYF
TGTGCCAGTAACACCGGGACAGCTCTCACAGATACGCAGTATTTT
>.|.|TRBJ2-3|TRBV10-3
CAISEVRADTQYF
TGTGCCATCAGTGAGGTACGGGCAGATACGCAGTATTTT
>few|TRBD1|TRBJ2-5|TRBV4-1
CASSQERDRGMVTQYF
TGCGCCAGCAGCCAAGAACGGGACAGGGGGATGGTGACCCAGTACTTC
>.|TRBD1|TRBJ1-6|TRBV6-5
CASTEDRPNSPLHF
TGTGCCAGCACTGAGGACAGGCCTAATTCACCCCTCCACTTT
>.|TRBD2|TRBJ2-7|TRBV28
CATFSEGLAGVEQYF
TGTGCCACATTCTCCGAGGGACTAGCGGGAGTCGAGCAGTACTTC
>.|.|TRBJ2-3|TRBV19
CASSPVGRTDTQYF
TGTGCCAGTAGCCCGGTAGGGAGGACAGATACGCAGTATTTT
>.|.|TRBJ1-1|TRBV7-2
CASSFKGGTTGNTEAFF
TGTGCCAGCAGCTTTAAGGGAGGCACGACGGGGAACACTGAAGCTTTCTTT
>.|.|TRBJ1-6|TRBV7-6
CASGPGQRNSPLHF
TGTGCCAGTGGTCCCGGACAGCGTAATTCACCCCTCCACTTT
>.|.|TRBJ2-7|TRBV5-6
CASTQVDSYEQYF
TGTGCCAGCACCCAAGTAGATTCCTACGAGCAGTACTTC
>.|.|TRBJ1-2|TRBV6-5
CASSYRTAGIGYTF
TGTGCCAGCAGTTATAGGACGGCGGGAATTGGCTACACCTTC
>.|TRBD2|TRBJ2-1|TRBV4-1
CASRSIAGGSYNEQFF
TGCGCCAGCAGAAGCATAGCGGGGGGTTCCTACAATGAGCAGTTCTTC
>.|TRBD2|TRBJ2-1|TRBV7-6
CASSLGGRAPDEQFF
TGTGCCAGCAGCTTAGGCGGGAGGGCCCCCGATGAGCAGTTCTTC
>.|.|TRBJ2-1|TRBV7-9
CASSLDADWDEQFF
TGTGCCAGCAGCTTAGACGCTGACTGGGATGAGCAGTTCTTC
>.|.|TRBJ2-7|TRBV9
CARTGTSYEQYF
TGTGCCAGAACCGGGACAAGCTACGAGCAGTACTTC
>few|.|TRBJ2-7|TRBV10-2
CASRDFNYEQYF
TGCGCCAGCAGGGACTTTAACTACGAGCAGTACTTC
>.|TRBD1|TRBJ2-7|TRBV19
CASSIDHGTARFYEQYF
TGTGCCAGTAGTATAGATCATGGGACAGCAAGATTCTACGAGCAGTACTTC
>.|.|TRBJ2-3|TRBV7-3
CASSLNSHTDTQYF
TGTGCCAGCAGTTTGAACAGCCACACAGATACGCAGTATTTT
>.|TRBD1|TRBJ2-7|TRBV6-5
CASSYSRGQVSYEQYF
TGTGCCAGCAGTTATAGCAGGGGGCAAGTGAGCTACGAGCAGTACTTC